The 16 T cell receptor beta chains below come from one sample, sequenced in a study of beta chain features in type 1 diabetes. Since all of the isolated RNA was reverse transcribed, expressed TCRB transcripts were what got sequenced. Clones were sequenced by immunoSEQ multiplex PCR, and TCRdb holds only the in-frame ones, with some missing. The sample holds some 270,000 clones, around 7.3% seen once. The sequencing sample was made of central memory CD4+ T cells from blood. The receptors stem from a woman aged 18-30 years in good health.

This clone appeared a few times. The chain combines TRBV29-1 with TRBJ2-5, with 7 bases lining up with TRBD1. The CDR3 runs to 13 residues. In germline, CDR1 is SQVTM, CDR2 ANQGSEA. The J segment lost 4 bases and the V segment lost 2 bases, leaving 4 bases of the junction unmatched. CDR3 sequence: CSVERDRGETQYF. The CDR3 nucleotides read TGCAGCGTTGAACGGGACAGAGGAGAGACCCAGTACTTC. The full variable domain, rest sourced from reference TRBV29-1 and TRBJ2-5, is SAVISQKPSRDICQRGTSLTIQCQVDSQVTMMFWYRQQPGQSLTLIATANQGSEATYESGFVIDKFPISRPNLTFSTLTVSNMSPEDSSIYLCSVERDRGETQYFGPGTRLLVL.

In this sample, this clone turned up many times. This rearrangement joins TRBV4-3 to TRBJ1-3; 8 bases match TRBD1. Germline CDR1 reads LGHNA; CDR2 reads YSLEER. Unmatched junction bases numbered 2, after V lost 0 bases and J lost 1 base. The CDR3 consists of 16 residues. The CDR3, as DNA: TGCGCCAGCAGCCAAGAGGACAGGGCGTCTGGAAACACCATATATTTT. Encoded protein: CASSQEDRASGNTIYF.

This clone has ten or more counts. The chain is built from TRBV10-3 and TRBJ1-6; D remains ambiguous. V lost 3 bases and J 9 bases, leaving 9 bases between the germline ends. CDR3 length: 13 residues. Germline assignment: CDR1 ENHRY and CDR2 SYGVKD. CDR3 nucleotides: TGTGCCATCAGTGATCTAACCCGTTCACCCCTCCACTTT. Amino acids: CAISDLTRSPLHF.

This clone was detected many times. The J gene is TRBJ1-2, the V gene TRBV7-2; TRBD1 matches at 8 bases. The CDR3 spans 15 residues. The ends lost 1 base at V and 8 bases at J; junction bases unmatched: 9. Germline V gives CDR1 SGHTA, CDR2 FQGNSA. In nucleotides, the CDR3 is TGTGCCAGCAGCTTAGATCTTGCAGGGGGCAACGGCTACACCTTC. Its translation is CASSLDLAGGNGYTF. Supplemented by reference TRBV7-2 and TRBJ1-2, the full variable domain reads GAGVSQSPSNKVTEKGKDVELRCDPISGHTALYWYRQSLGQGLEFLIYFQGNSAPDKSGLPSDRFSAERTGGSVSTLTIQRTQQEDSAVYLCASSLDLAGGNGYTFGSGTRLTVV.

This clone was seen a few times. V and J are TRBV7-2 and TRBJ2-3; TRBD1 aligns across 9 bases. CDR3 length equals 15 residues. The V gene's germline CDR1 is SGHTA and CDR2 FQGNSA. Trimming cost V 5 bases and J 1 base; bases outside gene matches: 4. CDR3 in amino acids: CASSARTGGTDTQYF. The CDR3 DNA sequence: TGTGCCAGCAGCGCAAGGACAGGGGGCACAGATACGCAGTATTTT.

There are a few counts of this clone. The rearrangement links TRBV15 to TRBJ2-1; 11 nucleotides align to TRBD1. CDR3 length: 14 amino acids. Losses at the gene ends were 5 bases for V and 6 bases for J; bases not matched to a gene: 3. Germline V CDR1 and CDR2: LNHNV, YYDKDF (reference sequence). CDR3 sequence (DNA): TGTGCCACCAGCGGGGACAGGGGGGTCAATGAGCAGTTCTTC. Protein product: CATSGDRGVNEQFF.

There are a few counts of this clone. The chain couples TRBV7-9 to TRBJ2-5, with a weak D call TRBD2 (5 bases). V was shortened by 5 bases and J by 2 bases, with 18 bases between the two germline ends. The CDR3 covers 16 residues. Germline values: CDR1 SEHNR, CDR2 FQNEAQ (reference sequence). CDR3 amino acids: CASSLLSVGEQETQYF. The DNA of the CDR3 is TGTGCCAGCAGCCTGCTGAGCGTTGGGGAGCAAGAGACCCAGTACTTC.

V gene TRBV5-6 combines with J gene TRBJ2-5; D is perhaps TRBD2 (5 bases). CDR1 is SGHDT, CDR2 YYEEEE, per germline. The CDR3 contains 13 residues. V was shortened by 4 bases and J by 4 bases, with 11 bases between the two germline ends. The CDR3 DNA is TGTGCCAGCAGCCCCGCTGGAGGAGAGACCCAGTACTTC. Its translation is CASSPAGGETQYF.

This clone was observed a few times. J is TRBJ2-1 and V is TRBV6-4, with 8 bases matching TRBD2. Per germline, CDR1 MRHNA and CDR2 SNTAGT. The length of the CDR3 is 15 residues. Trimming took 2 bases from V and 10 from J; bases not matched to a gene: 10. The CDR3 region has the DNA TGTGCCAGCAGTGACGGGACTAGGCCCCTCCGGGAGCAGTTCTTC. As protein: CASSDGTRPLREQFF.

Of note for this clone: Germline and junction disagree at one end, which may indicate a read error. The V call is TRBV2, the J call TRBJ2-1, with TRBD1 as a possible D gene (5 bases). This CDR3 contains 13 residues. CDR1 is SNHLY, CDR2 FYNNEI, per germline. The CDR3 DNA reads TGTGCCAGCAGGGAAGACAGACTGAATGAGCAGTTCTTC. It encodes CASREDRLNEQFF.

This clone was seen more than once but under ten times. The rearrangement links TRBV30 to TRBJ1-4; the D gene is possibly TRBD1 (5 bases). The length of the CDR3 is 13 residues. In germline, CDR1 is GTSNPN, CDR2 SVGIG (reference sequence). The V gene lost 5 bases and the J gene lost 6 bases, with 13 bases spanning the gap. The CDR3 bases are TGTGCCTGGGCCGCGCCAGGGTATGAAAAACTGTTTTTT. It translates to CAWAAPGYEKLFF.

The rearrangement uses TRBV21-1 and TRBJ2-5; the table's D call TRBD1 went unverified against the DNA. TRBV21-1 is described as a pseudogene. The CDR3 loop spans 16 amino acids. The CDR3 spells CASRESRTGEEETQYF. Written as DNA, the CDR3 is TGTGCCAGCCGGGAATCCAGAACAGGGGAAGAAGAGACCCAGTACTTC.

There are a few counts of this clone. The chain employs TRBV5-1 and TRBJ2-6; possible D gene TRBD2, 6 bases. The germline gives CDR1 SGHRS, CDR2 YFSETQ. The V end lost 4 bases, the J end lost 0 bases, and 11 bases lay between the germline ends. The CDR3 length is 16 residues. The CDR3 reads CASSTDGSSGANVLTF. For the CDR3, the DNA is TGCGCCAGCAGCACGGACGGGAGCTCTGGGGCCAACGTCCTGACTTTC. Filled out from reference TRBV5-1 and TRBJ2-6, the complete variable domain reads KAGVTQTPRYLIKTRGQQVTLSCSPISGHRSVSWYQQTPGQGLQFLFEYFSETQRNKGNFPGRFSGRQFSNSRSEMNVSTLELGDSALYLCASSTDGSSGANVLTFGAGSRLTVL.

This clone showed up just a few times. The chain employs TRBV28 and TRBJ1-1; 7 nucleotides line up with TRBD1. The CDR3 is made up of 13 amino acids. With 7 bases clipped from V and 0 bases from J, the junction kept 2 bases outside the gene matches. The germline CDR1 and CDR2 sequences are MDHEN and SYDVKM. CDR3 nucleotide sequence: TGTGCCAGCACGGGACAGTTGAACACTGAAGCTTTCTTT. Encoded protein: CASTGQLNTEAFF. Full variable domain (outside the CDR3, taken from reference TRBV28 and TRBJ1-1): DVKVTQSSRYLVKRTGEKVFLECVQDMDHENMFWYRQDPGLGLRLIYFSYDVKMKEKGDIPEGYSVSREKKERFSLILESASTNQTSMYLCASTGQLNTEAFFGQGTRLTVV.

The sample holds a few counts of this clone. V is TRBV25-1 and J is TRBJ2-1; TRBD1 aligns across 8 bases. The CDR3 length is 17 residues. The germline V gene has CDR1 MGHDK and CDR2 SYGVNS. The J segment lost 8 bases and the V segment lost 3 bases, leaving 15 bases of the junction unmatched. CDR3 amino acids: CASSDPAFGTGGDEQFF. The CDR3 nucleotides read TGTGCCAGCAGTGACCCCGCCTTTGGGACAGGAGGCGATGAGCAGTTCTTC.

The chain combines TRBV5-8 with TRBJ2-1; TRBD2 matches at 9 bases. After removal of 4 bases from V and 9 bases from J, the junction contained 11 bases not matched to a gene. Germline CDR1 is SGHTS and CDR2 is YDEGEE. The CDR3 consists of 15 residues. The CDR3 spells CASSHWNSGSFEQFF. CDR3 DNA: TGTGCCAGCAGCCATTGGAATAGCGGGAGTTTTGAGCAGTTCTTC. Full variable domain (remainder filled in from reference TRBV5-8 and TRBJ2-1): EAGVTQSPTHLIKTRGQQATLRCSPISGHTSVYWYQQALGLGLQFLLWYDEGEERNRGNFPPRFSGRQFPNYSSELNVNALELEDSALYLCASSHWNSGSFEQFFGPGTRLTVL.